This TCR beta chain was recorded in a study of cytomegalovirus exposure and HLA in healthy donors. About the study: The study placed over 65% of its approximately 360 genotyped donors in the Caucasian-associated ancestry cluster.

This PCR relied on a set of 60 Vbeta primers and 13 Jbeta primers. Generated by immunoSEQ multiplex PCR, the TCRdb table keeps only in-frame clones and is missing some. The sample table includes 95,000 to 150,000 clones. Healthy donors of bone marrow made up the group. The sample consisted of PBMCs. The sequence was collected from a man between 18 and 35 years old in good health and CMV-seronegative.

CDR3 amino acids: CSVGQGLNYGYTF. DNA for the CDR3: TGCAGCGTTGGTCAGGGTCTTAACTATGGCTACACCTTC. The V gene is TRBV29-1, the J gene TRBJ1-2; TRBD1 might be the D (5 bases). Germline values: CDR1 SQVTM, CDR2 ANQGSEA. The germline V and J ends were trimmed by 4 bases and 1 base, with 10 bases remaining between them. CDR3 length equals 13 residues.